The next 24 T cell receptor beta chains were all read from a single sample in a study of OX40 agonist ivuxolimab in advanced cancers. Method: immunoSEQ multiplex PCR; TCRdb's copy keeps in-frame clones and lacks some. The sample lists some 76,000 clones, about 93% occurring once. The sequenced sample was CD4+ or CD8+ T cells sorted from blood, obtained in a trial of the OX40 agonist ivuxolimab. Receptor source: an adult with an advanced solid tumor such as melanoma, head and neck, liver or kidney cancer.

The J gene is TRBJ2-1, the V gene TRBV7-2; D possibly matches TRBD1 or TRBD2 (5 bases each). The CDR3 sequence is 15 residues long. Trimming shortened V by 1 base and J by 7 bases, and 14 bases separated the two germline ends. The germline V gene has CDR1 SGHTA and CDR2 FQGNSA. The CDR3 sequence is CASSLGRSGANEQFF. CDR3 sequence (DNA): TGTGCCAGCAGCTTAGGCCGGTCCGGGGCAAATGAGCAGTTCTTC.

The chain uses TRBV7-9 and TRBJ2-5, with 12 bases fitting TRBD2. V lost 6 bases and J lost 1; bases outside the gene matches: 15. The CDR3 has 19 residues. Per the germline V gene, CDR1 is SEHNR and CDR2 is FQNEAQ (reference sequence). CDR3 DNA: TGTGCCAGCAGGCCCCTCCTAGCGGGAGGGCCCGTAAGCCAAGAGACCCAGTACTTC. Its translation is CASRPLLAGGPVSQETQYF.

This rearrangement joins TRBV19 to TRBJ1-5, with TRBD1 matching over 7 bases. The CDR3 runs to 16 residues. Germline V gene data show CDR1 as LNHDA and CDR2 as SQIVND (reference sequence). Trimming cost V 7 bases and J 0 bases; bases outside gene matches: 9. CDR3 loop: CASTSTGRYSNQPQHF. The CDR3 nucleotides are TGTGCCAGTACCTCGACAGGGAGGTATAGCAATCAGCCCCAGCATTTT.

The rearrangement uses TRBV13 and TRBJ2-3; 14 bases are shared with TRBD2. This CDR3 is built from 17 residues. Germline V gene sequence: CDR1 PRHDT, CDR2 FYEKMQ (reference sequence). Trimming cost V 3 bases and J 5 bases; bases outside gene matches: 7. CDR3 DNA sequence: TGTGCCAGCAGCTTTGGGACTAGCGGGAGCATGGTAGATACGCAGTATTTT. It encodes CASSFGTSGSMVDTQYF.

The rearrangement links TRBV6-5 to TRBJ2-1; 8 bases align to TRBD2. J lost 2 bases, V lost 2 bases, and 2 bases had no gene match. The CDR3 is 15 residues long. In germline, CDR1 is MNHEY, CDR2 SVGAGI. The CDR3 loop is CASSYGTRPYNEQFF. CDR3 coding DNA: TGTGCCAGCAGTTACGGGACTAGACCCTACAATGAGCAGTTCTTC.

This chain joins TRBV7-9 and TRBJ1-1, with 11 bases matching TRBD1. The length of the CDR3 is 17 residues. Germline loops: CDR1 SEHNR, CDR2 FQNEAQ (reference sequence). V shed 5 bases, J shed 8 bases, and the junction held 16 bases outside the gene matches. The CDR3 sequence: CASSPPLDRGRGSEAFF. The CDR3 coding sequence is TGTGCCAGCAGCCCACCACTGGACAGGGGGCGGGGGTCCGAAGCTTTCTTT.

V gene TRBV9 combines with J gene TRBJ1-1, with 8 bases matching TRBD1. Looked up from germline, CDR1 is SGDLS and CDR2 is YYNGEE. The CDR3 is 15 residues long. The V segment lost 0 bases and the J segment 0 bases; nucleotides outside the gene matches: 1. The CDR3 nucleotides read TGTGCCAGCAGCGTAGGGACAGGGATGAACACTGAAGCTTTCTTT. The encoded protein is CASSVGTGMNTEAFF.

The rearrangement joins TRBV5-3 to TRBJ1-2; D is unresolved. TRBV5-3 is annotated as an ORF whose role is uncertain. The CDR3 spans 13 residues. Trimming stripped 7 bases from V and 0 bases from J, with 10 bases between. The CDR3 protein is CARQASSNYGYTF. The CDR3, as DNA: TGTGCCAGACAGGCCTCTTCTAACTATGGCTACACCTTC.

In its sample, this clone was seen a few times. The chain couples TRBV5-1 to TRBJ2-7; tentative D call: TRBD1 (5 bases). This CDR3 contains 16 residues. Germline values: CDR1 SGHRS, CDR2 YFSETQ. The germline V and J ends were trimmed by 3 bases and 0 bases, with 16 bases remaining between them. CDR3 in amino acids: CASSWNRQPPSYEQYF. As DNA, the CDR3 is TGCGCCAGCAGCTGGAACCGACAGCCTCCCTCCTACGAGCAGTACTTC. Filled out from reference TRBV5-1 and TRBJ2-7, the complete variable domain reads KAGVTQTPRYLIKTRGQQVTLSCSPISGHRSVSWYQQTPGQGLQFLFEYFSETQRNKGNFPGRFSGRQFSNSRSEMNVSTLELGDSALYLCASSWNRQPPSYEQYFGPGTRLTVT.

This CDR3 is CASRLAVSHPELFF. Here the CDR3 DNA reads TGTGCCAGTAGGCTAGCGGTGTCTCACCCTGAGCTGTTTTTT. The chain uses TRBV19 and TRBJ2-2, with 7 bases fitting TRBD2. J gave up 11 bases and V 6 bases, and 12 bases lay outside the gene matches. The length of the CDR3 is 14 residues. Germline loops: CDR1 LNHDA, CDR2 SQIVND (reference sequence).

The J gene is TRBJ1-5, the V gene TRBV11-2, with D perhaps matching TRBD1 (5 bases). The CDR3 has 16 residues. The V end was cut by 1 base, the J end by 0 bases, with 10 bases between. Germline-derived CDR1 and CDR2 are SGHAT and FQNNGV. CDR3 nucleotide sequence: TGTGCCAGCAGCTTAGCCCGGGACGGTAGCAATCAGCCCCAGCATTTT. Its protein product is CASSLARDGSNQPQHF.

This sequence joins TRBV5-1 and TRBJ1-2, with 7 bases aligning to TRBD1. Germline V CDR1 and CDR2: SGHRS, YFSETQ. CDR3 length equals 13 residues. J was trimmed by 8 bases and V by 1 base; bases with no gene match: 5. The CDR3 here is CASSLRDRNGYTF. The CDR3, as DNA: TGCGCCAGCAGCTTGAGGGACAGAAACGGCTACACCTTC.

The V and J genes are TRBV9 and TRBJ2-1; TRBD1 might be the D (7 bases). V shed 3 bases and J shed 4 bases, with 14 bases lying between them. From germline, CDR1 is SGDLS and CDR2 YYNGEE. This CDR3 spans 15 amino acids. The CDR3, as DNA: TGTGCCAGCAGCGCAGGGGGGACAATTTACAATGAGCAGTTCTTC. Protein product: CASSAGGTIYNEQFF.

CDR3 region: CASSDGLPTDTQYF. CDR3 DNA sequence: TGTGCCAGCAGTGACGGCCTTCCAACAGATACGCAGTATTTT. The chain combines TRBV27 with TRBJ2-3; no reliable D call. The CDR3 is made up of 14 amino acids. In germline, CDR1 is MNHEY, CDR2 SMNVEV (reference sequence). The V end was cut by 5 bases, the J end by 3 bases, with 12 bases between.

This chain links TRBV13 with TRBJ1-2; 7 bases align to TRBD1. Losses at the gene ends were 5 bases for V and 0 bases for J; bases not matched to a gene: 6. This CDR3 spans 15 amino acids. Germline V gives CDR1 PRHDT, CDR2 FYEKMQ (reference sequence). CDR3 loop: CASSAGQNSNYGYTF. Here the CDR3 DNA reads TGTGCCAGCAGCGCGGGACAGAACTCTAACTATGGCTACACCTTC. Full variable domain (rest looked up from reference TRBV13 and TRBJ1-2): AAGVIQSPRHLIKEKRETATLKCYPIPRHDTVYWYQQGPGQDPQFLISFYEKMQSDKGSIPDRFSAQQFSDYHSELNMSSLELGDSALYFCASSAGQNSNYGYTFGSGTRLTVV.

The chain carries TRBV9 and TRBJ2-1; maybe TRBD2 (5 bases). CDR1 is SGDLS and CDR2 is YYNGEE in the germline V gene. The CDR3 runs 14 residues. V was trimmed by 0 bases and J by 8 bases, leaving 12 bases between them. The CDR3 DNA sequence: TGTGCCAGCAGCGTAGGAGGGCGCCTAGATGAGCAGTTCTTC. It translates to CASSVGGRLDEQFF.

The chain is built from TRBV23-1 and TRBJ2-5; the D gene is possibly TRBD2 (6 bases). TRBV23-1 is designated an ORF whose function remains uncertain. CDR3 length: 19 residues. Trimming removed 5 bases at V and 4 bases at J, with 29 bases between. Here the CDR3 reads CASSEGIGHRGTEIETQYF. CDR3 nucleotides: TGCGCCAGCAGTGAGGGTATTGGTCATCGGGGGACGGAGATAGAGACCCAGTACTTC.

The chain has TRBV5-1 and TRBJ1-2; the D is unclear. Trimming left V 3 bases short and J 3 bases short, with 15 bases between. The CDR3 length is 15 residues. CDR1 SGHRS and CDR2 YFSETQ come from the germline V gene. CDR3 in amino acids: CASSSGDISYYGYTF. For the CDR3, the DNA is TGCGCCAGCAGCTCGGGTGACATTAGCTACTATGGCTACACCTTC. The variable domain in full, completed from reference TRBV5-1 and TRBJ1-2, reads KAGVTQTPRYLIKTRGQQVTLSCSPISGHRSVSWYQQTPGQGLQFLFEYFSETQRNKGNFPGRFSGRQFSNSRSEMNVSTLELGDSALYLCASSSGDISYYGYTFGSGTRLTVV.

The V call is TRBV10-1, the J call TRBJ2-3; D perhaps matches TRBD2 (6 bases). Deletions cut 3 bases from V and 2 bases from J, with 9 bases between. The CDR3 runs 14 residues. Per the germline V gene, CDR1 is WNHNN and CDR2 is SYGVQD (reference sequence). The CDR3 loop reads CASSELAPTDTQYF. In nucleotides, the CDR3 is TGCGCCAGCAGTGAACTAGCTCCCACAGATACGCAGTATTTT.

The V and J genes are TRBV15 and TRBJ1-3; D possibly corresponds to TRBD1 (5 bases). Germline CDR1 is LNHNV and CDR2 is YYDKDF (reference sequence). Trimming removed 2 bases from V and 2 bases from J, with 10 bases in between. The length of the CDR3 is 15 residues. The CDR3 loop is CATSRIGEAGNTIYF. CDR3 nucleotide sequence: TGTGCCACCAGCAGAATAGGGGAGGCTGGAAACACCATATATTTT.

The rearrangement uses TRBV5-5 and TRBJ2-3; D not certain. Germline V gene sequence: CDR1 SGHKS, CDR2 YYEKEE (reference sequence). This CDR3 has 14 amino acids. V was trimmed by 0 bases and J by 4 bases, leaving 9 bases between them. CDR3 in amino acids: CASSLDSPPDTQYF. The CDR3 nucleotides read TGTGCCAGCAGCTTGGACAGCCCGCCAGATACGCAGTATTTT. The whole variable domain, filled in from reference TRBV5-5 and TRBJ2-3, reads DAGVTQSPTHLIKTRGQQVTLRCSPISGHKSVSWYQQVLGQGPQFIFQYYEKEERGRGNFPDRFSARQFPNYSSELNVNALLLGDSALYLCASSLDSPPDTQYFGPGTRLTVL.

This clone was recorded once. This chain joins TRBV5-1 and TRBJ1-1; no definite D call. CDR1 is SGHRS, CDR2 YFSETQ, per germline. Trimming took 0 bases from V and 0 from J, leaving 9 bases between them. The CDR3 loop spans 15 amino acids. CDR3 amino acids: CASSLASDMNTEAFF. CDR3 bases: TGCGCCAGCAGCTTGGCATCAGACATGAACACTGAAGCTTTCTTT. Complete variable domain (other parts from reference TRBV5-1 and TRBJ1-1): KAGVTQTPRYLIKTRGQQVTLSCSPISGHRSVSWYQQTPGQGLQFLFEYFSETQRNKGNFPGRFSGRQFSNSRSEMNVSTLELGDSALYLCASSLASDMNTEAFFGQGTRLTVV.

In this sample, this clone turned up once. The chain carries TRBV5-6 and TRBJ2-7, with D possibly called TRBD1 or TRBD2 (5 bases each). This CDR3 is 15 amino acids long. Deletions cut 3 bases from V and 0 bases from J, with 13 bases between. Per germline, CDR1 SGHDT and CDR2 YYEEEE. CDR3 DNA sequence: TGTGCCAGCAGCTCAGCCGGGACCGGCTCCTACGAGCAGTACTTC. Translated, it gives CASSSAGTGSYEQYF.

The chain has TRBV2 and TRBJ2-1; D is undetermined. Trimming left V 7 bases short and J 8 bases short, with 9 bases between. Germline V gene sequence: CDR1 SNHLY, CDR2 FYNNEI. The CDR3 sequence is 11 residues long. The CDR3: CASTTLDEQFF. The CDR3 DNA is TGTGCCAGCACCACCCTGGATGAGCAGTTCTTC.